This T cell receptor beta chain appears in the sequencing data of a study of cytomegalovirus exposure and HLA in healthy donors. This PCR relied on a set of 60 Vbeta primers and 13 Jbeta primers. Per the authors' pipeline: Around 80 million unique TCR beta chains, around 11 million of them shared, were counted by a later analysis. Clones were sequenced by immunoSEQ multiplex PCR, and TCRdb holds only the in-frame ones, with some missing. The V and J calls and clone size were taken over from that table, and D and trimming were inferred from the DNA. The sample yields about 110,000 clones, roughly 69% seen once. CDR1 SGHTA and CDR2 FQGTGA come from the germline V gene. CDR3 length: 14 residues. V dropped 0 bases and J dropped 9 bases, with 12 bases sitting between them. Study-level points and caveats: Trimming of TCR beta V- and J-genes showed a link, identified in a later analysis, to a missense DCLRE1C variant. Among the most significant clusters, several appeared linked to common viral pathogens in a later analysis.

About this clone: Its cognate antigen is unknown.

This receptor was obtained from a woman in her seventies in good health and CMV-seropositive. This chain uses TRBV7-3 with TRBJ2-1; a possible D gene is TRBD2 (5 bases). The sample consisted of PBMCs. CDR3: CASSLTGVEPEQFF. The CDR3 coding sequence is TGTGCCAGCAGCTTAACCGGGGTTGAGCCTGAGCAGTTCTTC.